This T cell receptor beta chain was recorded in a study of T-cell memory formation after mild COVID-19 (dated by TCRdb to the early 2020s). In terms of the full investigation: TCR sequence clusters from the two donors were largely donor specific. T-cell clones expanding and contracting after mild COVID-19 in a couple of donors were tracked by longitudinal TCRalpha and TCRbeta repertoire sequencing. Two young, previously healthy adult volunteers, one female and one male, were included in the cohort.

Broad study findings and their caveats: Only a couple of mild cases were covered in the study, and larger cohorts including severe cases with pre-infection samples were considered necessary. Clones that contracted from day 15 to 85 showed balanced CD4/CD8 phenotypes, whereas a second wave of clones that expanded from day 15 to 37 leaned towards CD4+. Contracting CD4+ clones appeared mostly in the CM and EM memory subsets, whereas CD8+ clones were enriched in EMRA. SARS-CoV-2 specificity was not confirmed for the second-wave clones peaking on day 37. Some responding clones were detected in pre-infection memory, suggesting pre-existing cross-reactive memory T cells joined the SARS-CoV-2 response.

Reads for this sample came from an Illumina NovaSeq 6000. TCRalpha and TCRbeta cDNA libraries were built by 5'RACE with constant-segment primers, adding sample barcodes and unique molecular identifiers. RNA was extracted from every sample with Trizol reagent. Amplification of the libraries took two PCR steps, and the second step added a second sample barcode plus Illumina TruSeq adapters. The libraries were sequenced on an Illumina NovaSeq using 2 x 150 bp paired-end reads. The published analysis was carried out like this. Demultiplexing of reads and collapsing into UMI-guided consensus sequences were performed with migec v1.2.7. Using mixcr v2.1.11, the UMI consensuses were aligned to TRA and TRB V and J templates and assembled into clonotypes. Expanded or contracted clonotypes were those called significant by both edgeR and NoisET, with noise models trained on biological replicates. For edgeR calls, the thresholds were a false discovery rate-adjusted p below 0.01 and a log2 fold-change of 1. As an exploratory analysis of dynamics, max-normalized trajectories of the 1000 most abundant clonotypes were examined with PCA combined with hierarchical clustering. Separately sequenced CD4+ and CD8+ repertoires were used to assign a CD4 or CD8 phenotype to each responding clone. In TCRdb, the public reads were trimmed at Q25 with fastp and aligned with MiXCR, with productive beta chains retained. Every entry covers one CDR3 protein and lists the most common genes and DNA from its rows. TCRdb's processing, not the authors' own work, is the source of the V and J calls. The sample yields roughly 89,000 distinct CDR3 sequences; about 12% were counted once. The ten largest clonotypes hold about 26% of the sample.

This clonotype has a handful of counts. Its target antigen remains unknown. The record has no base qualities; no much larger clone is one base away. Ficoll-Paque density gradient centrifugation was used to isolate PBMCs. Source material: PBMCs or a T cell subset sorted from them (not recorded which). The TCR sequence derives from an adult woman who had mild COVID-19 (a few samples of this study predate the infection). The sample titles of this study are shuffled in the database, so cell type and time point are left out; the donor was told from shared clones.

The CDR3: CATPRPTGEQYF. In nucleotide form, the sequence is TGTGCCACCCCGCGCCCGACAGGAGAGCAGTACTTC. The sequence joins TRBV2 to TRBJ2-7, and TRBD1 may be the D gene, going by 6 matching bases. Reading the germline V gene gives CDR1 SNHLY and CDR2 FYNNEI. The CDR3 runs 12 amino acids, cysteine and phenylalanine included. Only the CDR3 DNA stays, 36 bases, in frame from base 1. V is reduced by 10 bases and J by 7 bases, leaving a spacing of 17 bases between them.